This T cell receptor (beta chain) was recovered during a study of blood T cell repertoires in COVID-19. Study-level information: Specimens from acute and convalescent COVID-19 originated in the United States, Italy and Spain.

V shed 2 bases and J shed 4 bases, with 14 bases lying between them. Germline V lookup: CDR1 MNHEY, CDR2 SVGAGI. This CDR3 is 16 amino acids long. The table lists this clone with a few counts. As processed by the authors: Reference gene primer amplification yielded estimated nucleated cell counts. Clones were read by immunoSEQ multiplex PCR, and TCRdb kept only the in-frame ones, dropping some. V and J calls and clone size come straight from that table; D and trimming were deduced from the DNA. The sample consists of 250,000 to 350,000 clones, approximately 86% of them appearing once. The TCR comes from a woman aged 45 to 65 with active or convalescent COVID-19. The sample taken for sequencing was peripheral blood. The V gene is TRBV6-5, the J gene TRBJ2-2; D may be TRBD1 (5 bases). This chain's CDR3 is CASSYATVPGTGELFF. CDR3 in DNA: TGTGCCAGCAGTTACGCGACAGTCCCAGGCACCGGGGAGCTGTTTTTT.